This entry concerns a single TCR beta chain. The antigen is unknown. Breast cancer patients provided tissue from their axillary draining lymph nodes. TCRdb re-called the multiplex PCR reads with MiXCR, one entry per CDR3 protein. The repertoire consists of over 150,000 distinct CDR3 sequences, with roughly 30% occurring once and the leading ten covering approximately 4.3%. V shed 2 bases and J shed 6 bases, with 23 bases lying between them. The CDR3 is made up of 17 amino acids. Germline V gives CDR1 SGHRS, CDR2 YFSETQ. These data come from a study of breast tumors, draining lymph nodes, adjacent tissues. Points from the study as a whole: Data fit most tumor T cells coming from lymph node, expanding in tumor. Compared with basal-like, luminal-like tumors shared significantly more repertoire with nontumor tissue. Tumor T cell lymph node origin was a supported hypothesis, not proven. Tumor repertoires ranked between lymph nodes and nontumor tissue in diversity, with V and J gene preferences.

The chain joins TRBV5-1 to TRBJ1-2; maybe TRBD1 (6 bases). Sequencing was carried out using axillary lymph node tissue. The sequence was collected from a female donor with breast cancer. Some clones in this sample may be carry-over from other donors' samples. The DNA of the CDR3 is TGCGCCAGCAGCTTAGCTCCGGAACTGGGGACAATGCATGGCTACACCTTC. Translating it yields CASSLAPELGTMHGYTF. The complete variable domain, with remaining parts taken from reference TRBV5-1 and TRBJ1-2, reads KAGVTQTPRYLIKTRGQQVTLSCSPISGHRSVSWYQQTPGQGLQFLFEYFSETQRNKGNFPGRFSGRQFSNSRSEMNVSTLELGDSALYLCASSLAPELGTMHGYTFGSGTRLTVV.